This TCR beta chain was identified in a study of molecular identifiers for immune sequencing clone quantification. In its sample, this clonotype was seen many times. A CD8+CD4-CCR7+CD45RA+ phenotype served as the sorting definition for naive CD8 T cells. Looked up from germline, CDR1 is SGHDN and CDR2 is FVKESK. The CDR3 extends over 19 amino acids. J gave up 0 bases and V 2 bases, and 12 bases lay outside the gene matches. With listed TCR primers and previously described methods, bulk TCR libraries were prepared. TCRdb reprocessed the PCR reads with MiXCR, giving one entry per CDR3 protein. The data hold just under 650,000 distinct CDR3 sequences, with around 20% observed a single time.

The sample consisted of naive CD8+ T cells from blood, with Jurkat cell RNA spiked in. Specified subset: FACS-sorted CD8+CD4-CCR7+CD45RA+ naive T cells. This chain joins TRBV14 and TRBJ2-3; 9 bases agree with TRBD1. This TCR was sampled from a human donor in good health. Some libraries in this study had Jurkat cell RNA spiked in. CDR3 bases: TGTGCCAGCAGCCAACTGCCGGGACAGGGTATCCCCAGCACAGATACGCAGTATTTT. Its translation: CASSQLPGQGIPSTDTQYF.